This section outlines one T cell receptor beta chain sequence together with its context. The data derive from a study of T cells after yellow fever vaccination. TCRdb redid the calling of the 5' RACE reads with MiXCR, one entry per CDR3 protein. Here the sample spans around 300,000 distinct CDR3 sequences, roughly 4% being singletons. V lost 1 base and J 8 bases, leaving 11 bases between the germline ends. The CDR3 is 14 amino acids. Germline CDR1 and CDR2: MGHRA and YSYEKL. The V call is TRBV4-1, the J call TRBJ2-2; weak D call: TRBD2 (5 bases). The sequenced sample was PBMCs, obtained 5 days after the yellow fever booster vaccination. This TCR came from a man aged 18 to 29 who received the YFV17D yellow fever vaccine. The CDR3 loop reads CASSQVIAKGELFF. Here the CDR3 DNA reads TGCGCCAGCAGCCAAGTAATAGCGAAGGGGGAGCTGTTTTTT.